A single T cell receptor (beta chain) is shown here with its context. Its specificity is unknown. Time point indicated: peripheral blood 6 weeks after treatment start. This sample is part of a study of PD-L1 blockade in urothelial cancer. Study-level information: Earlier, patients had received 0 to 3 chemotherapy regimens. Median T cell yield per blood sample was some 140,000 cells. The authors examined blood 3 weeks (second dose) and 6 weeks after treatment start.

Study-level results: Durable-benefit patients showed greater tumor-associated blood clone expansion at 3 weeks.

Sequenced by immunoSEQ multiplex PCR; TCRdb stores in-frame clones only, minus some. Among roughly 120,000 clones listed, 80% to 90% were seen once. The CDR3 runs 14 residues. Trimming left V 5 bases short and J 1 base short, with 11 bases between. From germline, CDR1 is SGHNT and CDR2 YENEEA. This chain links TRBV11-3 with TRBJ2-5, with D perhaps TRBD2 (7 bases). This receptor was obtained from a man in his fifties or sixties with urothelial cancer. Specimen: PBMCs, collected around atezolizumab (anti-PD-L1) treatment. In DNA, the CDR3 is TGTGCCAGCAGCCCGGGGGGCAGCCAAGAGACCCAGTACTTC. Protein sequence: CASSPGGSQETQYF.